This T cell receptor (beta chain) was identified in a study of shared clonotypes between healthy human individuals (dated by TCRdb to 2019 to 2021). Notes on the research overall: The cohort included three men and a couple of women between 18 and 49 years of age. For each donor, CD4 naive and CD4 memory were each given three plates, CD8 naive was given two plates, and CD8 memory was given one plate. Blood TCR repertoires of several healthy adults were deeply sequenced to estimate repertoire size and the extent of clonotype sharing between individuals. Different laboratories and diverse techniques were used to prepare libraries and sequence TCR repertoires, to increase sequencing depth and limit assay-specific biases. Each donor's leukapheresis produced roughly between roughly 0.94 and 9.5 billion PBMCs.

Using the deep immunoSEQ assay, multiplex PCR amplified TCR CDR3 regions from genomic DNA. Extracted genomic DNA from each cell subset was distributed evenly across all wells of several immunoSEQ 96-well plates, and each plate was treated as a replicate. Each replicate PCR for sorted subsets received roughly 200 ng genomic DNA, equal to some 32,000 T cell genomes. Purified libraries were measured with a Qubit 3.0 fluorometer, size-checked on a Bioanalyzer 2100, and measured again with the KAPA Library Quantification kit. A separate single-read 150-cycle Illumina NextSeq 550 flow cell was used to sequence each immunoSEQ 96-well plate. Per the source publication's procedure: The immunoSEQ output contained only junctional sequences without quality scores, so filtering could not match that applied to full-length reads. Sequences were annotated with PyIR, a Python wrapper for IgBLAST v1.9, using IMGT germline references to assign V/J genes and CDR3. Any read was removed if the V/J assignment was weak (E-value above 1e-6), the CDR3 was missing, or the read contained stop codons, out-of-frame junctions, or ambiguous translated residues. V3J clonotypes were defined as sequences sharing an identical inferred V gene, J gene, and CDR3 amino acid sequence. Percentage overlap between repertoires was computed as shared unique clonotypes divided by the size of the smaller repertoire. Repertoire richness was assessed with RTK rarefaction, the Chao1 estimator, and Recon v2.1 estimates of unobserved clonotypes. Generation probabilities for all TCRbeta clonotypes obtained by the gDNA method from a few donors were computed using OLGA. The immuneACCESS repertoire file appears here via TCRdb, limited to in-frame rearrangements. These files lack a portion of the clones; in checked studies, under half of the deficit traces to unresolved V genes, and the cause of the others is not known. The DNA gave D and trimming, while V, J and clone size come from that table. The sample table lists around 1.9 million clones, 93% of them with a count of one. Around 1.7% of the sample is held by the ten biggest clonotypes.

V drops 2 bases and J drops 8 bases, leaving 13 bases in between. There are 14 amino acids in the CDR3, from cysteine to phenylalanine inclusive. Only the CDR3 part of the read is kept: 42 bases, read in frame from the first base. The CDR1 and CDR2 encoded by the germline V gene are MNHEY and SVGAGI. What the authors observed across the whole study: Even with the large sequencing depth, rarefaction of the sorted-subset datasets indicated that sequencing was incomplete. When a few donors were compared, the shared fraction of clonotypes was about 5% for naive CD4, approximately 3.3% for naive CD8, roughly 2.5% for memory CD4, and roughly 0.43% for memory CD8. Naive subsets generally had larger estimated clonotype richness than memory subsets. Pairwise subsampling indicated that sequencing depth was expected to affect the degree of clonotype sharing among donors. Clonotypes shared by all four sorted-subset donors showed higher generation probabilities than non-shared clonotypes. The small number of donors limited the genetic and exposure-history diversity represented. Only blood was sampled, and tissue TCR repertoires likely differ from those in blood.

As for this clone: This clone's antigen is unknown. Nothing much larger sits one base from this clone, and base qualities are not available.

CD8 naive samples were obtained by positive selection for CCR7 among CD45RO-negative cells, yielding a CD45RA+CCR7+ population from which TemRA cells were excluded. Healthy HIV-negative adults with no recently reported acute infections or vaccinations were included as donors. Every donor was a Caucasian adult residing in Nashville, Tennessee, USA. Blood was obtained by leukapheresis, after which PBMCs were separated by Ficoll-Histopaque density gradient centrifugation and cryopreserved in liquid nitrogen vapor phase. Analytical flow cytometry was used to check the purity and quantity of each magnetically sorted T cell population. Genomic DNA was isolated from each sorted fraction and quantified by UV absorbance on a Nanodrop 2000c.

The sample comprised naive CD8+ T cells from PBMCs. What this sample's cell subset or site label stands for: CD45RA+CCR7+. The sequence was collected from a man younger than 35 in good health. Some clones in this sample may be carry-over from other donors' samples. The sequence links TRBV6-5 to TRBJ2-4; D gene: possibly TRBD2, on 7 matching bases. CDR3 protein: CASSYNGEGDIQYF. The DNA sequence reads TGTGCCAGCAGTTACAACGGGGAGGGGGACATTCAGTACTTC.